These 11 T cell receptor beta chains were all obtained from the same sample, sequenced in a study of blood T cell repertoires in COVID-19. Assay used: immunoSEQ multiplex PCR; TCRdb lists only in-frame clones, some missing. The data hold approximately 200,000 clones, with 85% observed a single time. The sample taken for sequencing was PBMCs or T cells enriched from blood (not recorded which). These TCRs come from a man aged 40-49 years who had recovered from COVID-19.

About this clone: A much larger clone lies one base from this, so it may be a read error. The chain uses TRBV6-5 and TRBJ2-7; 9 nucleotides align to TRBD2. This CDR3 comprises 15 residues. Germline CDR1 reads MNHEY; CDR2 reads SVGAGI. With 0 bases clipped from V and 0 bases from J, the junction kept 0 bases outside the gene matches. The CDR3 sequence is CASSYSSGSSYEQYF. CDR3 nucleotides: TGTGCCAGCAGTTACTCTAGCGGGAGCTCCTACGAGCAGTACTTC.

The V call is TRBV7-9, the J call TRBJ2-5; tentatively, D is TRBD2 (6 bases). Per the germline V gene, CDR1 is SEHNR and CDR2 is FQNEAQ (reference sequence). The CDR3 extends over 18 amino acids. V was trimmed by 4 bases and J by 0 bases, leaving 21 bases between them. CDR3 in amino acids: CASSSRDDSWGDQETQYF. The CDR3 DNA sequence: TGTGCCAGCAGCTCCCGGGATGACAGTTGGGGGGACCAAGAGACCCAGTACTTC.

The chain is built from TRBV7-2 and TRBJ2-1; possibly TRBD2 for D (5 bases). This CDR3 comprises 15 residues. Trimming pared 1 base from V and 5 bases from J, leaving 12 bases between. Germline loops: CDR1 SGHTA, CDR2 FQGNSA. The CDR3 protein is CASSLVASRDNEQFF. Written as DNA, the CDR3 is TGTGCCAGCAGCTTAGTGGCTAGCAGAGACAATGAGCAGTTCTTC. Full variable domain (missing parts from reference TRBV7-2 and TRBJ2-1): GAGVSQSPSNKVTEKGKDVELRCDPISGHTALYWYRQSLGQGLEFLIYFQGNSAPDKSGLPSDRFSAERTGGSVSTLTIQRTQQEDSAVYLCASSLVASRDNEQFFGPGTRLTVL.

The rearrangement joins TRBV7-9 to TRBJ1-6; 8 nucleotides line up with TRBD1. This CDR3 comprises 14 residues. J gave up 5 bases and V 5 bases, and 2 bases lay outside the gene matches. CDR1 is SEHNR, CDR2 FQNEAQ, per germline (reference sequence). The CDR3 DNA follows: TGTGCCAGCAGCCGGACAGGGAATAATTCACCCCTCCACTTT. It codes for CASSRTGNNSPLHF.

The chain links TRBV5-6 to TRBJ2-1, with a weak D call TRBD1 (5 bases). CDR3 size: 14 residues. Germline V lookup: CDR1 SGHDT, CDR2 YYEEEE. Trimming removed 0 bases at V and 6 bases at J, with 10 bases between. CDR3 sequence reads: CASSLGQSFNEQFF. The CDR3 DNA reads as TGTGCCAGCAGCTTGGGACAGAGTTTCAATGAGCAGTTCTTC. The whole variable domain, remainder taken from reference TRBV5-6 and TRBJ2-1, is DAGVTQSPTHLIKTRGQQVTLRCSPKSGHDTVSWYQQALGQGPQFIFQYYEEEERQRGNFPDRFSGHQFPNYSSELNVNALLLGDSALYLCASSLGQSFNEQFFGPGTRLTVL.

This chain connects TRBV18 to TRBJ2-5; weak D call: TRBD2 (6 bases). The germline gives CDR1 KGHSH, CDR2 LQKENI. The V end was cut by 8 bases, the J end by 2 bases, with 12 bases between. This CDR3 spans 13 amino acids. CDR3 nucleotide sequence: TGTGCCAGCCGGGGCAGCGGGCAAGAGACCCAGTACTTC. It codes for CASRGSGQETQYF.

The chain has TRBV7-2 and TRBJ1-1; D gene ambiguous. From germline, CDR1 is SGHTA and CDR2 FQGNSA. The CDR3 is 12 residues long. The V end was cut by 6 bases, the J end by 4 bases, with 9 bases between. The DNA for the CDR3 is TGTGCCAGCAGTACGGTCGGCACTGAAGCTTTCTTT. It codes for CASSTVGTEAFF.

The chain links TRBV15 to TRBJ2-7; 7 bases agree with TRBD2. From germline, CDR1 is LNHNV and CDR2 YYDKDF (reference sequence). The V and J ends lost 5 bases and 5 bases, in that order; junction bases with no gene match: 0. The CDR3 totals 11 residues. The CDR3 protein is CATSGGDEQYF. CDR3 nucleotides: TGTGCCACCAGCGGGGGGGACGAGCAGTACTTC.

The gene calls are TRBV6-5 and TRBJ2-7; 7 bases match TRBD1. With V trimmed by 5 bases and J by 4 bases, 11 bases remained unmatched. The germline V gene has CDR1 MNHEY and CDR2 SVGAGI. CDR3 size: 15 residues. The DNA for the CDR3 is TGTGCCAGCAGTCCTTCGACAGGGCCCTTTTACGAGCAGTACTTC. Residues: CASSPSTGPFYEQYF.

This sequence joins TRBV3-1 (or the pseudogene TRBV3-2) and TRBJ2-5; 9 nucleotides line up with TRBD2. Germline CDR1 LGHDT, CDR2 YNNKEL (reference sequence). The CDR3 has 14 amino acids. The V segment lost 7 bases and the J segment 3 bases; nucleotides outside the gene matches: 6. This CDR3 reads CASTPGLAKETQYF. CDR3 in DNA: TGTGCCAGCACCCCGGGACTAGCTAAAGAGACCCAGTACTTC.

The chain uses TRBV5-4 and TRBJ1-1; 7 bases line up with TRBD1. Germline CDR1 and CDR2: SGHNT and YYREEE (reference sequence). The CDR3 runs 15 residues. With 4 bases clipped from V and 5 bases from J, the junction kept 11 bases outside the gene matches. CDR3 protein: CASSHQLGQATEAFF. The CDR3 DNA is TGTGCCAGCAGCCACCAGCTTGGACAGGCGACTGAAGCTTTCTTT.